This T cell receptor beta chain was observed in a study of identical twins. Findings and limits, study-wide: With beta out-of-frame sequences, excess sharing by twins was weaker. High-abundance cord blood beta clonotypes had fewer insertions; memory repertoires showed none.

On this clonotype: Its antigen is currently unknown.

Germline values: CDR1 MNHEY, CDR2 SVGEGT. J lost 8 bases, V lost 2 bases, and 8 bases had no gene match. The CDR3 extends over 16 amino acids. A single record per CDR3 protein comes from TCRdb applying MiXCR to the 5' RACE reads. The sample records 750,000 to 950,000 distinct CDR3 sequences, over 9% being singletons. These data also featured in a second study, about yellow fever vaccine responses in identical twins.

The TCR originated in a woman aged 18-35 years in good health. The sequenced sample was PBMCs. The chain couples TRBV6-2 or TRBV6-3 to TRBJ2-4; TRBD1 aligns across 11 bases. The CDR3 spells CASSYGDRGAKDIQYF. The CDR3 region has the DNA TGTGCCAGCAGTTACGGGGACAGGGGGGCGAAGGACATTCAGTACTTC.